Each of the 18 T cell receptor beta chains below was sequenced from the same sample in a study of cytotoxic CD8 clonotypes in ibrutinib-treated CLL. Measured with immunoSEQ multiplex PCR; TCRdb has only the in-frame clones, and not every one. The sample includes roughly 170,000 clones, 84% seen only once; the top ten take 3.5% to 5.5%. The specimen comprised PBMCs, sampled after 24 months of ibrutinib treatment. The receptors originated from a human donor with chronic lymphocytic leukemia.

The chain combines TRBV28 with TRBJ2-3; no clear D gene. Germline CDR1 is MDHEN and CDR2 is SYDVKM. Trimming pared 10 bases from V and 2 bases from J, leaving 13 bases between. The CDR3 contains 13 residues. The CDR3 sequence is CANKGQNTDTQYF. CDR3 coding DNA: TGTGCCAACAAAGGTCAGAACACAGATACGCAGTATTTT.

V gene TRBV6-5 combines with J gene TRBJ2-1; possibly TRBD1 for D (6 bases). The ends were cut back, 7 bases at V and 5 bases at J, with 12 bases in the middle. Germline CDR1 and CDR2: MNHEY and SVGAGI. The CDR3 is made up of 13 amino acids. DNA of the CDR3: TGTGCCAGCACCAACAGGGCACACAATGAGCAGTTCTTC. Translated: CASTNRAHNEQFF.

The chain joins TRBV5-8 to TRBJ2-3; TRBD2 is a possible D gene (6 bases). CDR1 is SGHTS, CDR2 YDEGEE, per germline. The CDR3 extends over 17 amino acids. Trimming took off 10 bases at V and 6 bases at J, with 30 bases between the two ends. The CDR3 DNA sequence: TGTGCCTTTACCAAGTGGGGCGGGACCCTCAGAGAGGATACGCAGTATTTT. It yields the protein CAFTKWGGTLREDTQYF.

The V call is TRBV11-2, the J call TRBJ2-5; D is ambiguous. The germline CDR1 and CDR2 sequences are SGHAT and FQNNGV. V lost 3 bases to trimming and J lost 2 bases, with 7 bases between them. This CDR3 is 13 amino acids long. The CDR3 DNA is TGTGCCAGCAGCTTGGGGTTACAAGAGACCCAGTACTTC. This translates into CASSLGLQETQYF.

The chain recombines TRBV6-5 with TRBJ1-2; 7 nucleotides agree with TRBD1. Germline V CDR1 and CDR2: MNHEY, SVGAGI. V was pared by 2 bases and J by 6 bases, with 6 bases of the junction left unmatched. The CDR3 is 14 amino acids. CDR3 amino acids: CASSYLDRANGYTF. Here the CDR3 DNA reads TGTGCCAGCAGTTACCTTGACAGGGCCAATGGCTACACCTTC.

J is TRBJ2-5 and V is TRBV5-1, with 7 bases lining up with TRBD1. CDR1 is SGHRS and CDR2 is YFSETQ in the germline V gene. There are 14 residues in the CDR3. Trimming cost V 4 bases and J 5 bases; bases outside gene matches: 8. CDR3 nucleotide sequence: TGCGCCAGCAGCCTGACAGGGCAACAGGAGACCCAGTACTTC. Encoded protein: CASSLTGQQETQYF.

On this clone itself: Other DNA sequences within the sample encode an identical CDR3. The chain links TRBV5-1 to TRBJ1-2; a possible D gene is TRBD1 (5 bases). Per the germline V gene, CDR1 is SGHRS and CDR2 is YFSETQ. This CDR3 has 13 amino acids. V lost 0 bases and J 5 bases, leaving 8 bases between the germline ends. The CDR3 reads CASSLDGGYGYTF. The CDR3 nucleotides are TGCGCCAGCAGCTTGGATGGGGGGTATGGCTACACCTTC.

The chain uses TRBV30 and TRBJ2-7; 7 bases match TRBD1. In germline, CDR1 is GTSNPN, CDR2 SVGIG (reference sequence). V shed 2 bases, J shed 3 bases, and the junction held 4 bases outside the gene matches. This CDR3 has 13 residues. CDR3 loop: CAWSLGGSYEQYF. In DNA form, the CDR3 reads TGTGCCTGGAGTTTAGGGGGCAGCTACGAGCAGTACTTC.

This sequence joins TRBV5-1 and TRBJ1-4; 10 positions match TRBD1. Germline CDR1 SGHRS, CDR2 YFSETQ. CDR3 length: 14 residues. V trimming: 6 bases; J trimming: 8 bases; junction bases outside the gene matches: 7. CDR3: CASTPTGGLEKLFF. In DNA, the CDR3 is TGCGCCAGCACCCCGACAGGGGGCCTGGAAAAACTGTTTTTT. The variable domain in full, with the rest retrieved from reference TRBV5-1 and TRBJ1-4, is KAGVTQTPRYLIKTRGQQVTLSCSPISGHRSVSWYQQTPGQGLQFLFEYFSETQRNKGNFPGRFSGRQFSNSRSEMNVSTLELGDSALYLCASTPTGGLEKLFFGSGTQLSVL.

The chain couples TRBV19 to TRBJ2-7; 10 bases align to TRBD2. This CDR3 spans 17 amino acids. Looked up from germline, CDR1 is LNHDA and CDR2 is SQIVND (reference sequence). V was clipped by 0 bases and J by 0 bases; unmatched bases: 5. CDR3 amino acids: CASSIEPSSGSSYEQYF. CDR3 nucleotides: TGTGCCAGTAGTATAGAGCCTTCTAGCGGGAGCTCCTACGAGCAGTACTTC.

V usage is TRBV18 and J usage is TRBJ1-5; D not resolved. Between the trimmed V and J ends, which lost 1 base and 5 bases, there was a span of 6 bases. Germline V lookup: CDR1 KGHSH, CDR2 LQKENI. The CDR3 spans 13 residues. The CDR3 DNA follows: TGTGCCAGCTCACCACTGAAAGATCAGCCCCAGCATTTT. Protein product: CASSPLKDQPQHF.

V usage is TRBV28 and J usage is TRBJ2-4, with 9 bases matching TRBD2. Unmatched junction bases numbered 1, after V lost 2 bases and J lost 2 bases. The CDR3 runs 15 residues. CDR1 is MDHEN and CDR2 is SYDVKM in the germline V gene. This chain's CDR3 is CASSLAGGPKNIQYF. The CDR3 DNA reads TGTGCCAGCAGTTTAGCGGGAGGGCCCAAAAACATTCAGTACTTC.

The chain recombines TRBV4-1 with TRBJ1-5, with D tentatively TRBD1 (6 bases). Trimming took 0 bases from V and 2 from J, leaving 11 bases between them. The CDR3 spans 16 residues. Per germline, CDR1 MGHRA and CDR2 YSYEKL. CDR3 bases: TGCGCCAGCAGCCAAGAGTACAGGGCGGGCAATCAGCCCCAGCATTTT. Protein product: CASSQEYRAGNQPQHF.

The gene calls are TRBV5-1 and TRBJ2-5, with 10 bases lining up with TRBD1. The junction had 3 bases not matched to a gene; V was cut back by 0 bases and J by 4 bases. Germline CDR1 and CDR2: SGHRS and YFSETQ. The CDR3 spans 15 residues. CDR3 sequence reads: CASSLGQGALETQYF. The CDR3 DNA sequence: TGCGCCAGCAGCTTGGGACAGGGGGCCTTAGAGACCCAGTACTTC.

CDR3 DNA sequence: TGTGCCAGCAGTTTAGCGAGTTACACTGAAGCTTTCTTT. As protein: CASSLASYTEAFF. This chain joins TRBV28 and TRBJ1-1; D unresolved. The ends were cut back, 2 bases at V and 3 bases at J, with 7 bases in the middle. This CDR3 has 13 amino acids. Germline V gene sequence: CDR1 MDHEN, CDR2 SYDVKM.

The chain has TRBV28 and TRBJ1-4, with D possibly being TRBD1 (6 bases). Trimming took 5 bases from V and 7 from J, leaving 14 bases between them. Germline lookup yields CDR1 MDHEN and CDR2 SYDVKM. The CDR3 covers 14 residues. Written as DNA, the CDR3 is TGTGCCAGCAGTATTGGGGGCTTGAGTGAAAAACTGTTTTTT. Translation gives CASSIGGLSEKLFF.

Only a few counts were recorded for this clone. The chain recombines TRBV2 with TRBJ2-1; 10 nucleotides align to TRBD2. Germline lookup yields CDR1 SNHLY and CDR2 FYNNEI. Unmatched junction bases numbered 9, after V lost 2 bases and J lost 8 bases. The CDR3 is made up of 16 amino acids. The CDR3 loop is CASSETSLAGEDEQFF. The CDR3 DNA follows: TGTGCCAGCAGTGAAACCAGCCTAGCGGGAGAGGATGAGCAGTTCTTC.

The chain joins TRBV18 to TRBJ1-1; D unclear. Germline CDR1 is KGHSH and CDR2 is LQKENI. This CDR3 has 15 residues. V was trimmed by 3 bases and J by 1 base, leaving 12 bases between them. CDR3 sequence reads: CASSPSIQRNTEAFF. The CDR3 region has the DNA TGTGCCAGCTCACCTAGTATTCAGCGGAACACTGAAGCTTTCTTT.